Each of the 18 T cell receptor beta chains below was sequenced from the same sample in a study of radiation and T cells in renal cell carcinoma. Time point noted: blood 2 weeks post-SBRT. This sample's treatment: 15 Gy SBRT to primary tumor, nephrectomy 4 weeks later. Assay used: immunoSEQ multiplex PCR; TCRdb lists only in-frame clones, some missing. Of about 120,000 clones listed, approximately 78% are singletons. The source material was blood, sampled from a patient whose treatment included radiotherapy and nephrectomy. The receptors stem from a woman in her sixties or seventies with renal cell carcinoma.

This chain joins TRBV7-9 and TRBJ2-2; 8 nucleotides match TRBD1. This CDR3 has 15 residues. Losses at the gene ends were 6 bases for V and 0 bases for J; bases not matched to a gene: 3. Germline CDR1 and CDR2: SEHNR and FQNEAQ (reference sequence). The CDR3 nucleotides are TGTGCCAGCAGACCGGGACAGGCGAACACCGGGGAGCTGTTTTTT. Translating gives CASRPGQANTGELFF.

CDR3 in amino acids: CATSRDRGLNYGYTF. Here the CDR3 DNA reads TGTGCCACCAGCAGAGATAGAGGACTGAACTATGGCTACACCTTC. This chain uses TRBV15 with TRBJ1-2, with D uncertain. The CDR3 is 15 amino acids. Trimming shortened V by 0 bases and J by 2 bases, and 10 bases separated the two germline ends. Germline CDR1 LNHNV, CDR2 YYDKDF (reference sequence).

The chain joins TRBV11-2 to TRBJ2-7; tentative D call: TRBD1 (6 bases). This CDR3 comprises 14 residues. Germline V lookup: CDR1 SGHAT, CDR2 FQNNGV. The V end was cut by 3 bases, the J end by 0 bases, with 9 bases between. Here the CDR3 reads CASSFTGSSYEQYF. Written as DNA, the CDR3 is TGTGCCAGCAGCTTCACAGGGAGCTCCTACGAGCAGTACTTC.

V is TRBV7-9 and J is TRBJ2-7, with D possibly being TRBD1 or TRBD2 (5 bases each). Germline V lookup: CDR1 SEHNR, CDR2 FQNEAQ (reference sequence). V was clipped by 5 bases and J by 0 bases, with 8 bases between them. The CDR3 sequence is 13 residues long. The CDR3 region has the DNA TGTGCCAGCAGCCACGGGACCTCCTACGAGCAGTACTTC. Its protein product is CASSHGTSYEQYF.

Regarding this clone: Other DNA sequences in this sample translate to the same CDR3. The chain links TRBV5-1 to TRBJ1-1; 7 positions match TRBD1. CDR3 length: 16 residues. The germline gives CDR1 SGHRS, CDR2 YFSETQ. J gave up 0 bases and V 0 bases, and 5 bases lay outside the gene matches. CDR3 nucleotide sequence: TGCGCCAGCAGCTTGGGACAGGGTGGAATGAACACTGAAGCTTTCTTT. Its translation is CASSLGQGGMNTEAFF.

The chain joins TRBV6-1 to TRBJ2-3; 7 positions agree with TRBD2. There are 15 residues in the CDR3. From germline, CDR1 is MNHNS and CDR2 SASEGT. V lost 1 base and J lost 0; bases outside the gene matches: 1. The CDR3 region has the DNA TGTGCCAGCAGTGAAGGGGGGGGTAGCACAGATACGCAGTATTTT. Its protein is CASSEGGGSTDTQYF.

This sequence joins TRBV6-1 and TRBJ1-6; possible D gene TRBD1, 5 bases. CDR3 length: 17 residues. The germline V gene encodes CDR1 MNHNS and CDR2 SASEGT. V lost 2 bases and J lost 2, with 13 bases in between. CDR3 DNA: TGTGCCAGCAGTGAACAGGCAGACAGCGCCTATAATTCACCCCTCCACTTT. Residues: CASSEQADSAYNSPLHF.

This chain uses TRBV9 with TRBJ2-2, with 7 bases matching TRBD1. The CDR3 extends over 15 amino acids. V was clipped by 4 bases and J by 0 bases; unmatched bases: 3. Per germline, CDR1 SGDLS and CDR2 YYNGEE. CDR3 in DNA: TGTGCCAGCAGCAAGGGACAGTCGAACACCGGGGAGCTGTTTTTT. This translates into CASSKGQSNTGELFF.

The gene calls are TRBV28 and TRBJ2-1; TRBD2 matches 9 bases. CDR1 and CDR2 from the germline V gene are MDHEN and SYDVKM. V shed 3 bases, J shed 4 bases, and the junction held 7 bases outside the gene matches. The CDR3 runs 16 residues. As DNA, the CDR3 is TGTGCCAGCAGTTTCGGTGGTCTAGCGGGATACAATGAGCAGTTCTTC. Translation: CASSFGGLAGYNEQFF.

V and J are TRBV5-4 and TRBJ2-5; maybe TRBD1 (5 bases). Germline CDR1 reads SGHNT; CDR2 reads YYREEE (reference sequence). V lost 0 bases and J lost 5, with 14 bases in between. The CDR3 loop spans 15 amino acids. The CDR3 reads CASSLDGGAGETQYF. The CDR3 DNA follows: TGTGCCAGCAGCTTGGACGGTGGGGCAGGGGAGACCCAGTACTTC.

A note on this clone: Mismatch with germline at one junction end may stem from a read error. J is TRBJ2-3 and V is TRBV6-1; possible D gene TRBD1, 5 bases. CDR1 is MNHNS, CDR2 SASEGT, per germline. This CDR3 contains 13 residues. CDR3 loop: CASREGGTDTQYF. Here the CDR3 DNA reads TGTGCCAGCAGAGAAGGGGGCACAGATACGCAGTATTTT.

In DNA form, the CDR3 reads TGTGCCAGCCAAGCTAGGGGGGGAAGCTATGGCTACACCTTC. Translating gives CASQARGGSYGYTF. J is TRBJ1-2 and V is TRBV2; D is perhaps TRBD1 (6 bases). CDR1 and CDR2 (germline): SNHLY, FYNNEI. The CDR3 loop spans 14 amino acids. Deletions cut 8 bases from V and 4 bases from J, with 17 bases between.

The chain joins TRBV13 to TRBJ2-1; 11 nucleotides align to TRBD2. The germline V gene encodes CDR1 PRHDT and CDR2 FYEKMQ (reference sequence). V gave up 8 bases and J gave up 4 bases; unmatched junction bases: 19. The CDR3 is 19 amino acids. The CDR3 sequence is CASAWSTSGIPLGYNEQFF. The CDR3, as DNA: TGTGCCAGCGCATGGTCGACTAGCGGGATCCCACTTGGGTACAATGAGCAGTTCTTC. Looking up the rest from reference TRBV13 and TRBJ2-1 gives the full variable domain: AAGVIQSPRHLIKEKRETATLKCYPIPRHDTVYWYQQGPGQDPQFLISFYEKMQSDKGSIPDRFSAQQFSDYHSELNMSSLELGDSALYFCASAWSTSGIPLGYNEQFFGPGTRLTVL.

The chain employs TRBV6-5 and TRBJ2-7, with 8 bases matching TRBD1. The CDR3 consists of 15 residues. Germline loops: CDR1 MNHEY, CDR2 SVGAGI. J was trimmed by 6 bases and V by 0 bases; bases with no gene match: 7. The CDR3 region is CASSYSNQGASEQYF. The DNA for the CDR3 is TGTGCCAGCAGTTACTCGAACCAGGGGGCGAGCGAGCAGTACTTC.

This rearrangement joins TRBV19 to TRBJ2-3; no definite D call. CDR3 length: 14 residues. Germline-derived CDR1 and CDR2 are LNHDA and SQIVND (reference sequence). The germline V and J ends were trimmed by 3 bases and 2 bases, with 9 bases remaining between them. The CDR3 DNA is TGTGCCAGTAGTATTACCAGTGACACAGATACGCAGTATTTT. Protein: CASSITSDTDTQYF.

The chain joins TRBV6-6 to TRBJ1-2; D might be TRBD1 (5 bases). This CDR3 comprises 13 residues. The germline V gene encodes CDR1 MNHNY and CDR2 SVGAGI (reference sequence). Trimming left V 8 bases short and J 8 bases short, with 18 bases between. The CDR3: CASEGQGEVGYTF. CDR3 bases: TGTGCCAGCGAGGGTCAAGGGGAGGTCGGCTACACCTTC.

This clone was observed a few times. The chain employs TRBV18 and TRBJ2-7, with D perhaps TRBD1 (7 bases). Looked up from germline, CDR1 is KGHSH and CDR2 is LQKENI. The length of the CDR3 is 15 residues. V gave up 3 bases and J gave up 6 bases, with 18 bases separating them. The CDR3 loop is CASSPSIQGTGEQYF. Here the CDR3 DNA reads TGTGCCAGCTCACCCTCGATACAGGGGACTGGCGAGCAGTACTTC.

Notes on this clone: Additional DNA sequences in this sample encode the identical CDR3. The V gene is TRBV7-6, the J gene TRBJ2-5; tentative D call: TRBD1 (6 bases). The CDR3 sequence is 12 residues long. V lost 5 bases and J 5 bases, leaving 9 bases between the germline ends. Germline V gene sequence: CDR1 SGHVS, CDR2 FNYEAQ. The DNA for the CDR3 is TGTGCCAGCAGCCCAAGGGGGGAGACCCAGTACTTC. The encoded protein is CASSPRGETQYF.